This T cell receptor (beta chain) appears in the sequencing data of a study of naive and memory T cell subsets (dated by TCRdb to 2016 to 2017). Background for the entire study: The study applied an open-source, UMI-based TCR alpha and beta sequencing pipeline to sorted naive and memory peripheral blood T cell subsets. IgG serology results and the functional CMV T cell responses were in complete agreement. RNA was DNase-treated and reverse transcribed with TCR constant-region primers, mostly using SuperScript III. Overall study outcomes, separate from this receptor: A few larger clonotypes were found in naive repertoires, especially CD8, and these larger clonotypes were possibly memory cells re-expressing CD45RA. RNA-based TCR counts may be affected by expression changes linked to T cell activation and differentiation. The repertoire findings for the naive and memory subsets could not be validated against a ground truth because none was available. Each clonotype was defined as a single alpha or beta chain sequence rather than as a paired alpha/beta receptor. After error correction, over 95% of naive TCR sequences appeared only once, giving much steeper abundance distributions than memory subsets. TCR abundance followed a power law whose exponent differed between naive and memory subsets but was consistent across the three individuals. In both CD4 and CD8 cells, the Gini index increased while Shannon and inverse Simpson diversity decreased from naive through CM, EM and EMRA.

This clonotype was counted between two and nine times. Its antigen is unknown. Per-nucleotide qualities are absent, and no much larger clonotype sits a single base away. From the second PCR step on, the TCR alpha and beta chain libraries were amplified in separate reactions. The CMV status of each donor was determined by measuring IFNgamma production from CD4+ T cells after fresh PBMCs had been stimulated overnight with CMV viral lysate. CD4 T cells were positively selected using Miltenyi beads, after which CD8 T cells were positively selected from the CD4-negative fraction. Cells were stained for CD3, CD4, CD8, CD45RA, CD27 and a live/dead dye and were sorted on a BD Aria II into four subsets based on CD45RA and CD27. Three healthy volunteers provided blood, and the blood of each volunteer was split into CD4 and CD8 T cells and then into four differentiation subsets. Approximately 120 ml of peripheral blood was collected from each donor, and PBMC were isolated by Ficoll-Paque PLUS density-gradient centrifugation. After sorting, cells were lysed in RLT buffer, RNA was extracted using a Qiagen RNeasy kit, and the extracted RNA was stored at -80 degrees C.

Libraries were constructed by UMI-ligation and nested PCR. The beta constant-region primer was an equimolar mix of two oligonucleotides covering both TRBC1 and TRBC2. T4 RNA ligase 1 ligated a single-stranded oligonucleotide carrying the SP2 primer and a 12-nucleotide UMI to the cDNA 3' end. The ligated cDNA went through four rounds of PCR with nested alpha and beta constant-region primers together with the SP2 primer. Incubation of the ligation reaction was carried out at 16 degrees C for roughly 20-25 hours. PCR2 was typically run as a SYBR Green qPCR and stopped at a predetermined threshold to prevent over-amplification. All purifications after the first were performed with Agencourt AMPure XP magnetic beads. Libraries were quantified by Qubit and checked on a TapeStation, with a main peak expected near 650 bp. Sequencing of the pooled libraries was done on an Illumina MiSeq using v2 2x251 paired-end kits, which typically yielded about 1-2 million reads per sample. Each sample library was pooled at roughly 4 nM, and about 5-7.5% PhiX was included to improve cluster recognition. The authors' pipeline ran thus. V and J genes were assigned to Demultiplexor-processed FASTQ reads by Decombinator through tag matching, with a single base-pair mismatch being allowed. By using UMIs, Collapsinator corrected both sequencing errors and the frequency errors caused by PCR heterogeneity. CDR3Translator translated TCRs and extracted CDR3s from the conserved cysteine to the FGXG phenylalanine, flagging non-productive sequences. Gini, Shannon entropy and inverse Simpson indices were calculated on repertoires that had been subsampled to equal numbers of UMI-defined TCRs. Within the linear range, a power law was fitted by maximum likelihood to the distributions of clonotype abundance. When run on a single naive CD8 sample, MIGEC and the pipeline yielded similar UMI counts, similar unique TCR numbers and similar clonal distributions. In one analysis, naive TCRs that were also found in any memory subset of the same donor were excluded from the naive repertoire. Repertoires were searched for 7,000 to 7,500 CMV-associated CDR3 sequences compiled from VDJdb and a published dataset. Clones were called with MiXCR by TCRdb after fastp trimmed the public reads at Q25, and only in-frame beta chains were retained. Records with the same CDR3 protein are collapsed into one entry carrying the most frequent genes and DNA. What appears here as the V and J calls and clone size reflects TCRdb's work, not the paper's. For this sample there are 130,000 to 150,000 distinct CDR3 sequences; about a sixth appear just once. The top ten constitute 0.14% to 0.15% of the sample.

CDR1 is given as KGHDR and CDR2 as SFDVKD, both from the germline V gene. The V and J ends are trimmed by 4 bases and 0 bases, leaving 10 bases between them. The CDR3 measures 15 amino acids from cysteine to phenylalanine. The sequence is cut down to CDR3 DNA, 45 bases in frame from base 1. This sequence was found in a human donor in good health. The source material was naive CD4+ T cells from blood. The cell subset or site label here, explained by the study, means: naive T cells, CD45RA high CD27+. The chain is made from TRBV24-1 and TRBJ2-3; no D segment can be confidently identified. CDR3 reads: CATSDRTASTDTQYF. DNA sequence: TGTGCCACCAGTGACCGGACCGCTAGCACAGATACGCAGTATTTT.